These T cell receptor beta chains were read from a single sample in a study of blood T cell repertoires in COVID-19. TCRdb's table, derived via immunoSEQ multiplex PCR, lists solely in-frame clones and lacks some. Of about 440,000 clones in the sample, around 89% were seen once. The sequenced sample consisted of peripheral blood. The receptors originated from a woman aged 25 to 39 with acute or convalescent COVID-19. Each CDR3 is given with its conserved first and last residue. The D gene is left open where the match is weak. Clone sizes are given selectively: once, few, many, or a class where the clone is expanded.

d_call j_call v_call clone_size cdr3_aa cdr3_nt
NA TRBJ2-1 TRBV2 NA CASTQEVNEQFF TGTGCCAGCACGCAGGAGGTCAATGAGCAGTTCTTC
NA TRBJ2-1 TRBV7-2 NA CASSLVSEQFF TGTGCCAGCAGCTTAGTCAGTGAGCAGTTCTTC
NA TRBJ2-1 TRBV9 NA CASSVGGGPYNEQFF TGTGCCAGCAGCGTAGGGGGGGGCCCCTACAATGAGCAGTTCTTC
TRBD1 TRBJ1-4 TRBV28 NA CASSTTGQGGEKLFF TGTGCCAGCAGTACGACAGGACAGGGAGGCGAAAAACTGTTTTTT
TRBD2 TRBJ2-2 TRBV5-1 NA CASSSHSSGGSTGELFF TGCGCCAGCAGCTCCCACTCTAGCGGGGGTAGCACCGGGGAGCTGTTTTTT
NA TRBJ2-7 TRBV6-2/TRBV6-3 NA CASSITGRAYEQYF TGTGCCAGCAGCATCACAGGGAGGGCCTACGAGCAGTACTTC
TRBD2 TRBJ2-1 TRBV27 NA CASSPRRGNNEQFF TGTGCCAGCAGCCCCCGGCGGGGGAACAATGAGCAGTTCTTC
NA TRBJ2-3 TRBV2 once CASSEAGLVTDTQYF TGTGCCAGCAGTGAAGCGGGACTCGTCACAGATACGCAGTATTTT
NA TRBJ2-7 TRBV5-5 NA CASSPAPGLFPYEQYF TGTGCCAGCAGCCCGGCCCCGGGACTCTTCCCCTACGAGCAGTACTTC
NA TRBJ1-5 TRBV18 NA CASSPGQDQPQHF TGTGCCAGCTCACCGGGACAAGATCAGCCCCAGCATTTT
NA TRBJ1-4 TRBV5-1 NA CASSLGRVSNEKLFF TGCGCCAGCAGCTTGGGGCGGGTGTCTAATGAAAAACTGTTTTTT
NA TRBJ1-1 TRBV30 NA CAWSVDGGVTEAFF TGTGCCTGGAGTGTCGACGGAGGGGTCACTGAAGCTTTCTTT
NA TRBJ2-3 TRBV5-5 NA CASSFLENTDTQYF TGTGCCAGCAGCTTTCTCGAGAACACAGATACGCAGTATTTT
TRBD1 TRBJ1-2 TRBV11-2 NA CASSLPLIRGPLNGYTF TGTGCCAGCAGCTTACCCTTAATCAGGGGGCCCCTAAATGGCTACACCTTC
TRBD1 TRBJ2-7 TRBV5-6 once CASSLGTGAYEQYF TGTGCCAGCAGCTTGGGGACAGGAGCGTACGAGCAGTACTTC
TRBD1 TRBJ1-2 TRBV5-6 NA CASSYRMDRGEYGYTF TGTGCCAGCAGCTACAGAATGGACAGGGGGGAATATGGCTACACCTTC
NA TRBJ1-2 TRBV12-5 NA CASGLVRGSGYTF TGTGCTAGTGGTTTGGTACGAGGATCCGGCTACACCTTC
TRBD1 TRBJ1-1 TRBV6-7 NA CASSKDRVPSFTEAFF TGTGCCAGCAGTAAGGACAGGGTTCCGTCCTTCACTGAAGCTTTCTTT
TRBD1 TRBJ1-1 TRBV7-9 few CASSLKTGGGSEAFF TGTGCCAGCAGCTTAAAGACAGGGGGTGGCTCTGAAGCTTTCTTT
NA TRBJ2-5 TRBV4-1 NA CASSQEGLETQYF TGCGCCAGCAGCCAAGAGGGGCTAGAGACCCAGTACTTC
NA TRBJ1-4 TRBV4-1 few CASSPMPGAINEKLFF TGCGCCAGCAGCCCGATGCCAGGGGCTATTAATGAAAAACTGTTTTTT
NA TRBJ1-2 TRBV4-1 NA CASSDSGLQGGYTF TGCGCCAGCAGCGACTCCGGACTCCAGGGGGGCTACACCTTC
TRBD1 TRBJ2-2 TRBV24-1 NA CATSGTGGGTGELFF TGTGCCACCAGTGGGACAGGGGGCGGCACCGGGGAGCTGTTTTTT
NA TRBJ1-2 TRBV2 NA CASSDGGAYGYTF TGTGCCAGCAGTGATGGGGGCGCCTATGGCTACACCTTC
NA TRBJ1-5 TRBV18 few CASSPGFGQPQHF TGTGCCAGCTCACCAGGGTTCGGGCAGCCCCAGCATTTT
NA TRBJ2-5 TRBV3-1/TRBV3-2 NA CASSQEVGSWETQYF TGTGCCAGCAGCCAAGAGGTTGGGAGTTGGGAGACCCAGTACTTC
NA TRBJ1-1 TRBV9 NA CASSVDRGAAQPFF TGTGCCAGCAGCGTAGATCGGGGGGCGGCTCAACCTTTCTTT
TRBD2 TRBJ2-1 TRBV6-5 NA CASSFSGVGDEQFF TGTGCCAGCAGTTTTAGCGGGGTCGGCGATGAGCAGTTCTTC
TRBD1 TRBJ2-7 TRBV15 once CATSRTGTGGYEQYF TGTGCCACCAGTCGTACCGGGACAGGGGGCTACGAGCAGTACTTC
TRBD1 TRBJ2-7 TRBV7-9 once CASSTGTGSYEQYF TGTGCCAGCTCGACCGGGACAGGGTCCTACGAGCAGTACTTC
NA TRBJ2-7 TRBV7-6 NA CASSPDSGRGSYEQYF TGTGCCAGCAGCCCAGATTCGGGCCGGGGGTCCTACGAGCAGTACTTC
NA TRBJ2-7 TRBV28 few CASSLRSSYEQYF TGTGCCAGCAGTTTACGTAGCTCCTACGAGCAGTACTTC
TRBD1 TRBJ1-5 TRBV12-5 NA CASGSGGSQPQHF TGTGCTAGTGGTTCAGGGGGTAGCCAGCCCCAGCATTTT
NA TRBJ1-5 TRBV6-1 NA CASSEALRGYNQPQHF TGTGCCAGCAGTGAAGCTCTGCGCGGTTACAATCAGCCCCAGCATTTT
NA TRBJ2-3 TRBV15 once CATSRDRVRTRQYF TGTGCCACCAGCAGAGACCGGGTGCGCACTAGGCAGTATTTT
NA TRBJ1-1 TRBV7-9 NA CASSPGEGPTEAFF TGTGCCAGCAGCCCAGGGGAGGGGCCAACTGAAGCTTTCTTT
NA TRBJ2-1 TRBV24-1 NA CATSDSEGRSYNEQFF TGTGCCACCAGTGATTCGGAGGGTCGCTCCTACAATGAGCAGTTCTTC
NA TRBJ2-1 TRBV6-5 once CASKTQGSNNEQFF TGTGCCAGCAAAACCCAGGGATCGAACAATGAGCAGTTCTTC
NA TRBJ1-4 TRBV6-5 NA CASTGGAPRIEKLFF TGTGCCAGCACGGGGGGAGCACCCCGGATAGAAAAACTGTTTTTT
TRBD1 TRBJ1-2 TRBV9 NA CAFLKGQGKYGYTF TGTGCCTTCCTGAAGGGACAGGGCAAGTATGGCTACACCTTC
TRBD1 TRBJ2-7 TRBV2 NA CASSDFPPGQGDYEQYF TGTGCCAGCAGTGACTTTCCCCCGGGACAGGGTGATTACGAGCAGTACTTC
TRBD1 TRBJ1-2 TRBV5-1 NA CASSLGSGGYGYTF TGCGCCAGCAGCTTGGGGTCAGGGGGCTATGGCTACACCTTC
TRBD2 TRBJ2-5 TRBV7-8 NA CASTKSGGSQETQYF TGTGCCAGCACCAAAAGCGGGGGGAGCCAAGAGACCCAGTACTTC
NA TRBJ2-3 TRBV19 NA CASSSWGPDTQYF TGTGCCAGCAGTTCTTGGGGGCCGGATACGCAGTATTTT
NA TRBJ2-2 TRBV5-6 once CASSLSGGPTGELFF TGTGCCAGCAGCTTGTCAGGGGGGCCCACCGGGGAGCTGTTTTTT
NA TRBJ2-5 TRBV12-3/TRBV12-4 NA CASSYLETQYF TGTGCCAGCAGTTACTTAGAGACCCAGTACTTC
TRBD2 TRBJ2-5 TRBV7-3 NA CASSWIGGAQETQYF TGTGCCAGCAGCTGGATCGGGGGGGCCCAAGAGACCCAGTACTTC
TRBD2 TRBJ2-7 TRBV6-4 NA CASSVLAGDYEQYF TGTGCCAGCAGTGTACTAGCGGGGGACTACGAGCAGTACTTC
NA TRBJ2-2 TRBV5-4 once CASSNPPTRADTGELFF TGTGCCAGCAGTAACCCGCCAACTAGGGCCGACACCGGGGAGCTGTTTTTT
NA TRBJ1-1 TRBV14 NA CASSQERGGGPEAFF TGTGCCAGCAGCCAAGAACGAGGGGGGGGGCCTGAAGCTTTCTTT
TRBD1 TRBJ1-4 TRBV7-9 once CASSEDRGFEKLFF TGTGCCAGCAGCGAGGACAGGGGTTTTGAAAAACTGTTTTTT
NA TRBJ2-5 TRBV5-5 few CASSLSGSGETQYF TGTGCCAGCAGCTTATCAGGGTCCGGGGAGACCCAGTACTTC
NA TRBJ2-7 TRBV24-1 few CATSRSSYEQYF TGTGCCACCAGTCGGAGCTCCTACGAGCAGTACTTC
TRBD1 TRBJ1-5 TRBV30 once CAWSLTGGQPQHF TGTGCCTGGAGTCTTACAGGGGGTCAGCCCCAGCATTTT